This T cell receptor beta chain emerged from a study of blood T cell repertoires in COVID-19. Study background: Spain, Italy and the United States supplied samples that represented acute and convalescent COVID-19. Sources were T cells, B-cell-depleted T cells, or PBMCs; the material itself was cDNA or gDNA.

Per the study methods: Amplification from reference gene primers served as the basis for estimated nucleated cell counts. Here immunoSEQ multiplex PCR was the method, and the copy in TCRdb shows in-frame clones only, minus some. D and trimming come from the DNA, and the V and J calls and clone size come from that table. The sample lists 250,000 to 300,000 clones, approximately 90% occurring once. Material for sequencing was peripheral blood. The sequence was obtained from a woman aged 50 to 60 who had recovered from COVID-19.

The CDR3 sequence is CASSLGPGGIEPLHF. In nucleotides, the CDR3 is TGTGCCAGCTCCCTTGGCCCAGGGGGAATTGAGCCCCTCCACTTT. This rearrangement joins TRBV18 to TRBJ1-6, with TRBD1 identical over 7 bases. After removal of 6 bases from V and 13 bases from J, the junction contained 15 bases not matched to a gene. Looked up from germline, CDR1 is KGHSH and CDR2 is LQKENI. The CDR3 has 15 amino acids. Together with reference TRBV18 and TRBJ1-6, the CDR3 gives the full variable domain: NAGVMQNPRHLVRRRGQEARLRCSPMKGHSHVYWYRQLPEEGLKFMVYLQKENIIDESGMPKERFSAEFPKEGPSILRIQQVVRGDSAAYFCASSLGPGGIEPLHFGNGTRLTVT.